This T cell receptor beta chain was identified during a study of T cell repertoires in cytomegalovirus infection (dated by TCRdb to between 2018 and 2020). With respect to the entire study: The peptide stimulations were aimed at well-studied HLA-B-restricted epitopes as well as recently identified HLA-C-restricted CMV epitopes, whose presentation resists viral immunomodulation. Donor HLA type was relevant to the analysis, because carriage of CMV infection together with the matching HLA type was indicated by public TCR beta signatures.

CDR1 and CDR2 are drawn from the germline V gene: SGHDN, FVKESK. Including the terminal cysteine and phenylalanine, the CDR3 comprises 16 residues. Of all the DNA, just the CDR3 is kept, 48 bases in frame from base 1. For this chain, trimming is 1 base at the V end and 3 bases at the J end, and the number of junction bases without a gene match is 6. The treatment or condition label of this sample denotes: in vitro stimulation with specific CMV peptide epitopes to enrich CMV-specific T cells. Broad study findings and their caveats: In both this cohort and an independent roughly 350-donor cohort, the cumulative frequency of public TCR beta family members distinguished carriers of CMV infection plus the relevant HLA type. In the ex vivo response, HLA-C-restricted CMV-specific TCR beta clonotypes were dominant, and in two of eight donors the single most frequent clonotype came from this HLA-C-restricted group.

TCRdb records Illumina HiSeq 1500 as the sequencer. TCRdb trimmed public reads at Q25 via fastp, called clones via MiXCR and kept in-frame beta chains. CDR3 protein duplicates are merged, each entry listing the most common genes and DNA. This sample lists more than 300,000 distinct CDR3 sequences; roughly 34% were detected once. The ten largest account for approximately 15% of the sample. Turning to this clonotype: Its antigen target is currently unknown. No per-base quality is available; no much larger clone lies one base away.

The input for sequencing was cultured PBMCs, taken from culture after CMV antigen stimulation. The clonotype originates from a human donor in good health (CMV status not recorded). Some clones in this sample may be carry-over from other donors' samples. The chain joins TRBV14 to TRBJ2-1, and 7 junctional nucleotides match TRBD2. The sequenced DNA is TGTGCCAGCAGCCAAGTAGCGGGCTGGGGCTACAATGAGCAGTTCTTC. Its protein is CASSQVAGWGYNEQFF.